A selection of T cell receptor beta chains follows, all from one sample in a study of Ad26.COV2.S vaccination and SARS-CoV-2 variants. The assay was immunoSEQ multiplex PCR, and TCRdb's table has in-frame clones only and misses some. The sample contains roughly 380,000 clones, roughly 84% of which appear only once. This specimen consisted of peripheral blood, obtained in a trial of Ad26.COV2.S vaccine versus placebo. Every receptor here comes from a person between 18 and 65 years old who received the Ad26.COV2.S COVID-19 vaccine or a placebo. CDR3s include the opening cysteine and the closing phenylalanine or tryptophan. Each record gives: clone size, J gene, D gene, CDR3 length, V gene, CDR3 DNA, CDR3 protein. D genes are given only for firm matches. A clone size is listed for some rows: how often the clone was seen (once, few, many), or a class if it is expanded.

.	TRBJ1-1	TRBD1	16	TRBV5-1	TGCGCCAGCAGCTTGTACCTCGGGACAGAGAACACTGAAGCTTTCTTT	CASSLYLGTENTEAFF
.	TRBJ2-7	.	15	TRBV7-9	TGTGCCAGCAGCTTAGGTTGGGACAACTCCTACGAGCAGTACTTC	CASSLGWDNSYEQYF
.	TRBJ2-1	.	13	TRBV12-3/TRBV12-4	TGTGCCAGCAGTTTTGGGCCCAACAATGAGCAGTTCTTC	CASSFGPNNEQFF
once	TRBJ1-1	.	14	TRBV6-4	TGTGCCAGCAGTACGGGGGAGGGGAGAGGTGAAGCTTTCTTT	CASSTGEGRGEAFF
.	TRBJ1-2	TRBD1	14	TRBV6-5	TGTGCCAGCAGTTACTCCGACAGGGGAGATGGCTACACCTTC	CASSYSDRGDGYTF
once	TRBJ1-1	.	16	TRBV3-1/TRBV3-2	TGTGCCAGCAGCCAAGGGGCTGCTCTGATGAACACTGAAGCTTTCTTT	CASSQGAALMNTEAFF
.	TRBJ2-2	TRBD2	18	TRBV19	TGTGCCAGTAGTTCTCTCGATGGGGCTAGCGGTAACACCGGGGAGCTGTTTTTT	CASSSLDGASGNTGELFF
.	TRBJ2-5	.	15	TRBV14	TGTGCCAGCAGCCAAGCGGCAGGGGGGCAGGAGACCCAGTACTTC	CASSQAAGGQETQYF
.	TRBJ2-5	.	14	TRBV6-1	TGTGCCAGCAGTGAAGTCGGAGGGGCGGAGACCCAGTACTTC	CASSEVGGAETQYF
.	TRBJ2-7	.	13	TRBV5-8	TGTGCCAGCAGCGCAGAAGGCAATAGCGAGCAGTACTTC	CASSAEGNSEQYF
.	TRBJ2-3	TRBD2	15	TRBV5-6	TGTGCCAGCAGGCCAACTAGCGGCCCCACAGATACGCAGTATTTT	CASRPTSGPTDTQYF